This T cell receptor (beta chain) was recorded in a study of T cells of healthy individuals. TCRdb used MiXCR to reprocess the 5' RACE reads, holding one entry per CDR3 protein. The data contain approximately 89,000 distinct CDR3 sequences, about 5% of them seen just once; the ten biggest clones take up 7.5% to 9.5%. The V gene's germline CDR1 is LGHNA and CDR2 YNFKEQ. The ends were cut back, 0 bases at V and 1 base at J, with 18 bases in the middle. CDR3 length equals 18 residues. This sequence originates from a female donor in good health. The V call is TRBV4-2, the J call TRBJ1-1; tentatively, D is TRBD1 (6 bases). CDR3: CASSQDAPVVQGNTEAFF. DNA of the CDR3: TGTGCCAGCAGCCAAGATGCCCCCGTTGTACAGGGGAACACTGAAGCTTTCTTT.